The T cell receptor (beta chain) under discussion was sequenced for a study of T cell changes during pregnancy in multiple sclerosis. Unmatched junction bases numbered 7, after V lost 6 bases and J lost 0 bases. The CDR3 has 17 residues. The germline V gene has CDR1 MGHDK and CDR2 SYGVNS. Produced via immunoSEQ multiplex PCR; TCRdb's table is partial and in-frame only. The sample carries 30,000 to 40,000 clones, around 89% recorded once. This TCR came from a female donor with multiple sclerosis, enrolled in a pregnancy study. Material: CD4+ T cells from peripheral blood mononuclear cells, obtained in the second trimester of pregnancy. The chain carries TRBV25-1 and TRBJ2-2; TRBD2 aligns across 10 bases. The CDR3 region has the DNA TGTGCCAGCAGACCAATAGCGGGAGGCGCGAACACCGGGGAGCTGTTTTTT. Amino acid sequence: CASRPIAGGANTGELFF.